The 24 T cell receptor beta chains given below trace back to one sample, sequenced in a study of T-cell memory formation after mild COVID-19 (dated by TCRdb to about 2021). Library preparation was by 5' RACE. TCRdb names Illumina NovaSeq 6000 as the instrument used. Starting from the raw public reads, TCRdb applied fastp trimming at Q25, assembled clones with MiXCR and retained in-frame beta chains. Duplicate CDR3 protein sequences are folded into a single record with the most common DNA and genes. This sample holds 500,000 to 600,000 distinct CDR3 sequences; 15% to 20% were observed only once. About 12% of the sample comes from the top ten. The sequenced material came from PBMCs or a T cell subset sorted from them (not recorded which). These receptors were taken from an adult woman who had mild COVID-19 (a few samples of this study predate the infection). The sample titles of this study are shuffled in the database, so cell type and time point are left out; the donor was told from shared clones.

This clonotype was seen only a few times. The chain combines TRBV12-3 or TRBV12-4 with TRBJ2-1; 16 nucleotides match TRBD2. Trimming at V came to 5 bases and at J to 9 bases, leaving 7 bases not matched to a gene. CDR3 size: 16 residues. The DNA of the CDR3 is TGTGCCAGCAGTAAGGGACTAGCGGGGGGGTCCGGTGAGCAGTTCTTC. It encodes CASSKGLAGGSGEQFF.

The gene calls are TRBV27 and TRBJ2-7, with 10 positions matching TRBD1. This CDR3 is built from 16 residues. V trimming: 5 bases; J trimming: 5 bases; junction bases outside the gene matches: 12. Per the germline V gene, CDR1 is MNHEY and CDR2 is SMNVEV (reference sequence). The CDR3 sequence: CASSMFGGQGNNEQYF. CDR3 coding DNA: TGTGCCAGCAGTATGTTTGGGGGACAGGGGAACAACGAGCAGTACTTC.

The CDR3 bases are TGTGCCAGCAGTTCCCCTCCGACTAGCGGGGCCCTTAATGAGCAGTTCTTC. It codes for CASSSPPTSGALNEQFF. The J gene is TRBJ2-1, the V gene TRBV6-6; 11 nucleotides match TRBD2. The CDR3 sequence is 17 residues long. From germline, CDR1 is MNHNY and CDR2 SVGAGI (reference sequence). V was clipped by 4 bases and J by 7 bases; unmatched bases: 12.

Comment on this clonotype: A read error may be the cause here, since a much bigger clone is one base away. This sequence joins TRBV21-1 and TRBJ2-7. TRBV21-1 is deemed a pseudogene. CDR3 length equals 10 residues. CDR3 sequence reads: CASSPDEQYF. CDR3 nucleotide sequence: TGTGCCAGCAGCCCCGACGAGCAGTACTTC.

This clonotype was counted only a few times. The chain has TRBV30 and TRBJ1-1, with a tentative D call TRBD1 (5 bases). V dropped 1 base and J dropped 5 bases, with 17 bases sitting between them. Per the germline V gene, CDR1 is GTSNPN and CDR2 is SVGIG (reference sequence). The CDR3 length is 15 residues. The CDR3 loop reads CAWSGRGKMGTEAFF. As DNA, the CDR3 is TGTGCCTGGAGTGGGAGGGGAAAAATGGGGACTGAAGCTTTCTTT.

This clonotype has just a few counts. CDR3 in amino acids: CASTGTGTGRPYEQYF. The DNA of the CDR3 is TGTGCCAGCACTGGCACAGGGACAGGGAGACCCTACGAGCAGTACTTC. This chain links TRBV7-9 with TRBJ2-7; 9 bases are a match to TRBD1. V was pared by 7 bases and J by 2 bases, with 12 bases of the junction left unmatched. Looked up from germline, CDR1 is SEHNR and CDR2 is FQNEAQ (reference sequence). This CDR3 has 16 amino acids.

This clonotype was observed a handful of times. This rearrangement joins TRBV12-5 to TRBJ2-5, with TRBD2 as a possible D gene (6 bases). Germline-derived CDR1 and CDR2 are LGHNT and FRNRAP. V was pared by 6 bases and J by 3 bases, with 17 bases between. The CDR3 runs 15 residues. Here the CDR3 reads CASGLAGGFKETQYF. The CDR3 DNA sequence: TGTGCTAGTGGACTAGCCGGGGGATTTAAAGAGACCCAGTACTTC.

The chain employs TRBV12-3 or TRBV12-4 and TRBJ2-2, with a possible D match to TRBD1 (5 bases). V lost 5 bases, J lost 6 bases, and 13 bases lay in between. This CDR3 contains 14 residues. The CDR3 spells CASSGAGGAGELFF. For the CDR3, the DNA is TGTGCCAGCAGTGGGGCAGGTGGCGCCGGGGAGCTGTTTTTT.

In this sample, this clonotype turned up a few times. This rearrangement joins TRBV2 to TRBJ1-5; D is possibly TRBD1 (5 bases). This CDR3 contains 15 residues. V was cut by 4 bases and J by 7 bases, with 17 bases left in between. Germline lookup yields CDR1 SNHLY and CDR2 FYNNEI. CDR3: CASSVGDAARQPQHF. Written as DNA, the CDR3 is TGTGCCAGCAGTGTAGGGGACGCAGCGAGGCAGCCCCAGCATTTT.

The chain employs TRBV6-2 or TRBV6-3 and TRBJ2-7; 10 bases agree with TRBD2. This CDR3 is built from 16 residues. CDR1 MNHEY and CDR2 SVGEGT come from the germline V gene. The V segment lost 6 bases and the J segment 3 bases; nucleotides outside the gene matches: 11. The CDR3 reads CASRWGLALSIYEQYF. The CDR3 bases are TGTGCCAGCAGATGGGGACTAGCGCTATCCATCTACGAGCAGTACTTC.

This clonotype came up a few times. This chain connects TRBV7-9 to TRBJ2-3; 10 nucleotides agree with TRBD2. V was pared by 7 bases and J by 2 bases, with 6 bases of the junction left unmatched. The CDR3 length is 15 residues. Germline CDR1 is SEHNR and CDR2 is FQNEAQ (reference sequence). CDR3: CASTLAGVDTDTQYF. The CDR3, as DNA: TGTGCCAGCACCCTAGCGGGAGTCGACACAGATACGCAGTATTTT.

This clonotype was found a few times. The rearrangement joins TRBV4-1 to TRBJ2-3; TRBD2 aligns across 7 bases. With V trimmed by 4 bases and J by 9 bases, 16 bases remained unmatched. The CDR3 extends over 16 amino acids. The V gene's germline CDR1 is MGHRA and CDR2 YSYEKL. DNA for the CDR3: TGCGCCAGCAGCCGAAGCGGGACCGCACTTATCACCACGCAGTATTTT. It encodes CASSRSGTALITTQYF.

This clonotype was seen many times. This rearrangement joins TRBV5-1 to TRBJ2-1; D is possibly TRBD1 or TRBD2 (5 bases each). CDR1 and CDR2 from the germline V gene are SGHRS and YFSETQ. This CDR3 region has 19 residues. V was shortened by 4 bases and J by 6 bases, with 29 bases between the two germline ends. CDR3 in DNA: TGCGCCAGCAGCCCCACGGGACCCAAGAAGTTGAGCAGCCCCAATGAGCAGTTCTTC. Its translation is CASSPTGPKKLSSPNEQFF. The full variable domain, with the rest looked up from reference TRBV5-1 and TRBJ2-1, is KAGVTQTPRYLIKTRGQQVTLSCSPISGHRSVSWYQQTPGQGLQFLFEYFSETQRNKGNFPGRFSGRQFSNSRSEMNVSTLELGDSALYLCASSPTGPKKLSSPNEQFFGPGTRLTVL.

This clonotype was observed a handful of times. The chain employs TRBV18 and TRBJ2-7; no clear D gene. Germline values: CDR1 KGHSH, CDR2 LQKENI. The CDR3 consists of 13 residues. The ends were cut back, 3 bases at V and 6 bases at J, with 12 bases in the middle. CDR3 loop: CASSPPNMGEQYF. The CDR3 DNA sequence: TGTGCCAGCTCACCGCCAAACATGGGCGAGCAGTACTTC.

Written as DNA, the CDR3 is TGTGCCAGCAGCCAAGATGGTTCGGACTTCAATGAGCAGTTCTTC. It translates to CASSQDGSDFNEQFF. The chain uses TRBV14 and TRBJ2-1; tentatively, D is TRBD2 (5 bases). This CDR3 is built from 15 residues. The ends were cut back, 0 bases at V and 6 bases at J, with 12 bases in the middle. The V gene's germline CDR1 is SGHDN and CDR2 FVKESK.

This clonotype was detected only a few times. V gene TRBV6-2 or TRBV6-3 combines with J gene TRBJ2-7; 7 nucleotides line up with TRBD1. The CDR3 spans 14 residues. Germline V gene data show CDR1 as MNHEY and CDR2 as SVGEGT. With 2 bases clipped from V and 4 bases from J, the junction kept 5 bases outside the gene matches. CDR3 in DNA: TGTGCCAGCAGTTACCCGGGACAGCGATACGAGCAGTACTTC. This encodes CASSYPGQRYEQYF.

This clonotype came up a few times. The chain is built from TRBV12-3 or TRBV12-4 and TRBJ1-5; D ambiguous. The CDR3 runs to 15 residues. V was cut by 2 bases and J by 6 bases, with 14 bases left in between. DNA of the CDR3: TGTGCCAGCAGTTTAAGTGTCGCTATCAGTCAGCCCCAGCATTTT. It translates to CASSLSVAISQPQHF.

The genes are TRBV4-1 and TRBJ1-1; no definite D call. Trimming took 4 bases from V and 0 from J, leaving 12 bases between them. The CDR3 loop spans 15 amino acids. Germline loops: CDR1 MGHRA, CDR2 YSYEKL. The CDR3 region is CASSRVPVVNTEAFF. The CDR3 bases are TGCGCCAGCAGCCGAGTCCCGGTAGTGAACACTGAAGCTTTCTTT.

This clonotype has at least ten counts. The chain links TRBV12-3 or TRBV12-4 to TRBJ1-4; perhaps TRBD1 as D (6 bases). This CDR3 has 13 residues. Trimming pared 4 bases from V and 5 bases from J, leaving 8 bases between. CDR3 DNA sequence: TGTGCCAGCAGTTCAGGGGCGAATGAAAAACTGTTTTTT. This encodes CASSSGANEKLFF.

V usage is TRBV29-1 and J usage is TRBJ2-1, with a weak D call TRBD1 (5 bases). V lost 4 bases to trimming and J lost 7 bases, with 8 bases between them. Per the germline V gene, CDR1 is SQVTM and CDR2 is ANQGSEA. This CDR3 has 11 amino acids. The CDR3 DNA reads TGCAGCGTTGGACAGCTGAATGAGCAGTTCTTC. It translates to CSVGQLNEQFF.

In DNA form, the CDR3 reads TGTGCCAGTAGTACGGCAAGCAATCAGCCCCAGCATTTT. It specifies CASSTASNQPQHF. The chain carries TRBV19 and TRBJ1-5, with unresolved D. V lost 4 bases and J lost 1, with 5 bases in between. CDR3 length: 13 residues. Germline lookup yields CDR1 LNHDA and CDR2 SQIVND (reference sequence).

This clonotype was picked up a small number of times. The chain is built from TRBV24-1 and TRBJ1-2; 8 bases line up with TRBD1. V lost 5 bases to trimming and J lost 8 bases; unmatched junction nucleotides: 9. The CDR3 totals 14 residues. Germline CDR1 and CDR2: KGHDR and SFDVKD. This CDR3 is CATSASDRAGGYTF. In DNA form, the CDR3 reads TGTGCCACCAGTGCTTCGGACAGGGCCGGCGGCTACACCTTC.

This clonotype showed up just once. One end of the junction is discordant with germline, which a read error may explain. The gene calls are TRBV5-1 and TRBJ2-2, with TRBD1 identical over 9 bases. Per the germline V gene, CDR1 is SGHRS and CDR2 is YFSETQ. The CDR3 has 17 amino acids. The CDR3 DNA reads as TGCGCCAGCAGCGTCACAGGGGGCCCGCTACTTACCGGGGATCTGTTTTTT. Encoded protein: CASSVTGGPLLTGDLFF. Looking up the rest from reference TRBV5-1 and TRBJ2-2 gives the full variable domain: KAGVTQTPRYLIKTRGQQVTLSCSPISGHRSVSWYQQTPGQGLQFLFEYFSETQRNKGNFPGRFSGRQFSNSRSEMNVSTLELGDSALYLCASSVTGGPLLTGDLFFGEGSRLTVL.

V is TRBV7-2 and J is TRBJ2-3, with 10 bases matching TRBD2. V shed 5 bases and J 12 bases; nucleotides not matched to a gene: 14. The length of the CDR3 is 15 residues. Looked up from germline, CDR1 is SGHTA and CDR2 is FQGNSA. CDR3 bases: TGTGCCAGCAGCGCAGACACAGCGGGAGGGTCAGATCAGTATTTT. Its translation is CASSADTAGGSDQYF. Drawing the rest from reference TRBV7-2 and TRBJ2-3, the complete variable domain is GAGVSQSPSNKVTEKGKDVELRCDPISGHTALYWYRQSLGQGLEFLIYFQGNSAPDKSGLPSDRFSAERTGGSVSTLTIQRTQQEDSAVYLCASSADTAGGSDQYFGPGTRLTVL.